These T cell receptor beta chains were read from a single sample in a study of T cell responses to AZD1222 COVID-19 vaccine. Profiling relied on immunoSEQ multiplex PCR, and the TCRdb table lists in-frame clones only, not all of them. The sample has about 220,000 clones, about 92% seen once. The source was peripheral blood, collected on day 0 of MenACWY control vaccination. Receptors were obtained from an adult in good health. CDR3s include the opening cysteine and the closing phenylalanine or tryptophan. D genes are given only for firm matches. Size is stated for part of the rows, as once, few or many counts, or as a class when the clone is expanded.

>NA|TRBV6-4|TRBJ1-2|NA
TGTGCCAGCAGTGCGTCTGCGGGCTCTGGCTACACCTTC
CASSASAGSGYTF
>NA|TRBV6-5|TRBJ1-5|once
TGTGCCAGCAGGGATTCCGGCGGCAATCAGCCCCAGCATTTT
CASRDSGGNQPQHF
>TRBD2|TRBV9|TRBJ2-1|NA
TGTGCCAGCAGCGTGGCGGGGGGGCAGACCTACAATGAGCAGTTCTTC
CASSVAGGQTYNEQFF
>NA|TRBV3-1/TRBV3-2|TRBJ2-2|NA
TGTGCCAGCAGCCAAGTGCTGGGATCGGCCGGGGAGCTGTTTTTT
CASSQVLGSAGELFF
>NA|TRBV30|TRBJ2-3|NA
TGTGCCTGGAGTGGACCCTTAGGCCGACGCACAGATACGCAGTATTTT
CAWSGPLGRRTDTQYF
>NA|TRBV5-8|TRBJ2-1|NA
TGTGCCAGCAGCTCCTGGAAGGACAATGAGCAGTTCTTC
CASSSWKDNEQFF
>NA|TRBV6-1|TRBJ1-6|few
TGTGCCAGCAGCGAAGGCGGCAGGTTTCCCTATAATTCACCCCTCCACTTT
CASSEGGRFPYNSPLHF
>TRBD1|TRBV3-1/TRBV3-2|TRBJ1-4|NA
TGTGCCAGCAGCCAGGTGACAGGGCGCGATGAAAAACTGTTTTTT
CASSQVTGRDEKLFF
>NA|TRBV2|TRBJ1-1|NA
TGTGCCAGCAGGTTCGACACGGGGAACACTGAAGCTTTCTTT
CASRFDTGNTEAFF
>NA|TRBV13|TRBJ1-1|NA
TGTGCCAGCAGCTTAGGAATTACGACGAATGAAGCTTTCTTT
CASSLGITTNEAFF
>NA|TRBV3-1/TRBV3-2|TRBJ1-1|NA
TGTGCCAGCAGCCAAATAAAGAACACTGAAGCTTTCTTT
CASSQIKNTEAFF
>NA|TRBV7-2|TRBJ2-3|once
TGTGCCAGCAGCTCCTCTCGGTCTAGCACAGATACGCAGTATTTT
CASSSSRSSTDTQYF
>NA|TRBV30|TRBJ1-2|NA
TGTGCCTCCGTACGGGACAACCAAAACTATGGCTACACCTTC
CASVRDNQNYGYTF
>TRBD2|TRBV2|TRBJ2-7|NA
TGTGCCAGCAGTGAAGTTGGTAATAGCGGGGTTTACGAGCAGTACTTC
CASSEVGNSGVYEQYF
>NA|TRBV7-2|TRBJ2-3|NA
TGTGCCAGCAGCCCCCAACCCCGACAGGCAACAGATACGCAGTATTTT
CASSPQPRQATDTQYF
>TRBD1|TRBV19|TRBJ1-2|NA
TGTGCCAGTAGTACGACAGGGGAGAGAGCCTATGGCTACACCTTC
CASSTTGERAYGYTF
>TRBD2|TRBV5-4|TRBJ2-2|NA
TGTGCCAGCAGCTCCGGGAGGGATAGCGCCGGGGAGCTGTTTTTT
CASSSGRDSAGELFF
>NA|TRBV5-8|TRBJ2-1|NA
TGTGCCAGCAGCTTGGTGCAGCCGCAGTTCTTC
CASSLVQPQFF
>TRBD1|TRBV7-8|TRBJ2-7|NA
TGTGCCAGCAGCCTTCGGACAGGGGGCGTCGCGAGCTCCTACGAGCAGTACTTC
CASSLRTGGVASSYEQYF
>NA|TRBV19|TRBJ1-1|NA
TGTGCCAGTAGTATAATTCAGGGTATGAACACTGAAGCTTTCTTT
CASSIIQGMNTEAFF
>TRBD2|TRBV4-3|TRBJ2-1|NA
TGCGCCAGCAGGACTAGCGGGGGGGGAAAGGATGAGCAGTTCTTC
CASRTSGGGKDEQFF
>NA|TRBV29-1|TRBJ1-1|NA
TGCAGCGTTGGTGGCGGAAGACATGAAGCTTTCTTT
CSVGGGRHEAFF
>TRBD1|TRBV19|TRBJ1-2|NA
TGTGCCAGTAGTATCGGGACAGGGAGTGGCTACACCTTC
CASSIGTGSGYTF
>NA|TRBV6-5|TRBJ1-5|NA
TGTGCCAGCAGTTACCTGACAGGTAGCAATCAGCCCCAGCATTTT
CASSYLTGSNQPQHF
>NA|TRBV9|TRBJ2-1|NA
TGTGCCAGCAGCGTTACGTCCGGATACAATGAGCAGTTCTTC
CASSVTSGYNEQFF
>NA|TRBV28|TRBJ2-1|NA
TGTGCCAGCAGTTCGTCCTTAGCCGGGGGACTTTACAATGAGCAGTTCTTC
CASSSSLAGGLYNEQFF
>TRBD1|TRBV25-1|TRBJ1-4|NA
TGTGCCAGCAGGCAACCGGGACAGTGTTTTTCGGCTAATGAAAAACTGTTTTTT
CASRQPGQCFSANEKLFF
>NA|TRBV19|TRBJ1-5|NA
TGTGCCAGTACCTCGGGGAATCAGCCCCAGCATTTT
CASTSGNQPQHF
>NA|TRBV18|TRBJ2-1|NA
TGTGCCAGCTCACCGGAGGGTGAAGTTGAGCAGTTCTTC
CASSPEGEVEQFF
>NA|TRBV28|TRBJ2-7|NA
TGTGCCAGCAGTTTAGGTCCGCCGAAGTCCTACGAGCAGTACTTC
CASSLGPPKSYEQYF
>NA|TRBV28|TRBJ1-5|NA
TGTGCCAGCACCGCCGGGGGCCAGAGCAATCAGCCCCAGCATTTT
CASTAGGQSNQPQHF